The clone carrying this T cell receptor (beta chain) appeared a few times. As yet, its antigen is unknown. Germline lookup yields CDR1 SGHDT and CDR2 YYEEEE. The CDR3 sequence is 13 residues long. Trimming pared 4 bases from V and 8 bases from J, leaving 13 bases between. TCRdb processed the RACE reads anew with MiXCR; each CDR3 protein has one entry. The repertoire has 80,000 to 100,000 distinct CDR3 sequences, less than 11% of them found once; the top ten carry less than 5%. Time point of the sample: patch test 2, 6 weeks after DPC sensitization. Described treatment: therapeutic diphenylcyclopropenone sensitization with weekly scalp DPC. The data were obtained in a study of human T cells and chemical hapten exposure. Study-level background: Among samples, TCR yields varied mainly because of small differences in pooled library volume. Study results and limitations: The formation of large CDR3 similarity clusters by expanded TCRs significantly exceeded that of controls.

V is TRBV5-6 and J is TRBJ2-1; D is undetermined. The sequencing here drew on whole blood, taken in connection with sensitization to the hapten diphenylcyclopropenone (DPC). This TCR came from a woman aged 45 to 65 with alopecia areata. Some clones in this sample may be carry-over from other donors' samples. CDR3 bases: TGTGCCAGCAGCAAAAGCAGGAAGGATGAGCAGTTCTTC. Protein sequence: CASSKSRKDEQFF.